This T cell receptor (beta chain) emerged from a study of control samples from healthy donors and cancer patients. This CDR3 contains 14 residues. Trimming shortened V by 10 bases and J by 0 bases, and 12 bases separated the two germline ends. CDR1 is ENHRY and CDR2 is SYGVKD in the germline V gene. The data were produced by immunoSEQ multiplex PCR, yet TCRdb's version contains in-frame clones alone and is incomplete. The top ten hold approximately 10% of the sample, which has about 98,000 clones, around 80% seen once. The material sequenced was blood. The clonotype was recovered from a woman aged 25-40 years in good health. The chain carries TRBV10-3 and TRBJ1-4; D perhaps matches TRBD1 (5 bases). The CDR3 protein is CATGTPATNEKLFF. As DNA, the CDR3 is TGTGCCACCGGGACGCCTGCAACTAATGAAAAACTGTTTTTT.